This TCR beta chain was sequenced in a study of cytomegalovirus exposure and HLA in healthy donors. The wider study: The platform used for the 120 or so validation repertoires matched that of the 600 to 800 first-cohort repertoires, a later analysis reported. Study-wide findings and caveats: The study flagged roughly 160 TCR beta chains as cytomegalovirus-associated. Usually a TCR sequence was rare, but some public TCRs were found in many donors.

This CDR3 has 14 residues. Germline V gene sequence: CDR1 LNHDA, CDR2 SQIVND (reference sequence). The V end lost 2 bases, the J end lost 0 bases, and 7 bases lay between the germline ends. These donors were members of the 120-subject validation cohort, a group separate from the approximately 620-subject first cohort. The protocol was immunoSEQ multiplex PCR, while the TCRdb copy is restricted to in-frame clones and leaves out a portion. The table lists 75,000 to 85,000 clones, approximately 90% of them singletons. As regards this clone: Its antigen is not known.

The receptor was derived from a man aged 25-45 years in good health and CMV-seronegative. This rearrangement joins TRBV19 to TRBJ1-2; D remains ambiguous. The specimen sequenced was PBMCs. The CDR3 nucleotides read TGTGCCAGTAGTATAACAGTCTCTAACTATGGCTACACCTTC. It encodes CASSITVSNYGYTF.